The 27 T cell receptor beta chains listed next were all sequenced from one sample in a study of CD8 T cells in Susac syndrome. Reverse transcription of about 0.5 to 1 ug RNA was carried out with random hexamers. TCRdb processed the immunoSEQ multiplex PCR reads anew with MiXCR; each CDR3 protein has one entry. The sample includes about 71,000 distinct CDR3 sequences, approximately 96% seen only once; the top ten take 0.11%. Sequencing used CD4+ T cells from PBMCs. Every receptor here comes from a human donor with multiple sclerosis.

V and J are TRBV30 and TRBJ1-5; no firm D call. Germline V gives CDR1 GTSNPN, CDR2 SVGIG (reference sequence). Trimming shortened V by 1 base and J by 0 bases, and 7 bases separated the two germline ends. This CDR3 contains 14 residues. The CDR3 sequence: CAWSGVASNQPQHF. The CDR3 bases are TGTGCCTGGAGTGGGGTGGCTAGCAATCAGCCCCAGCATTTT.

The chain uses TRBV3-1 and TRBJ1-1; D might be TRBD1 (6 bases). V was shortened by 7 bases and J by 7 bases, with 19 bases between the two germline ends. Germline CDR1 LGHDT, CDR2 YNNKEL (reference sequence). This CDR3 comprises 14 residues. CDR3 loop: CASTLDSSYSEAFF. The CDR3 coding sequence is TGTGCCAGCACCCTGGACAGTTCGTACAGTGAAGCTTTCTTT.

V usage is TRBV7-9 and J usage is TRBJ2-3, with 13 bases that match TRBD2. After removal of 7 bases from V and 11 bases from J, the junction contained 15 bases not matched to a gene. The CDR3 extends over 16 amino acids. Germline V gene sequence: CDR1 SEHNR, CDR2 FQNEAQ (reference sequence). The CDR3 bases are TGTGCCAGCAACACCGGGACTAGCGGGGACCGCAGTGGGCAGTATTTT. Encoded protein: CASNTGTSGDRSGQYF. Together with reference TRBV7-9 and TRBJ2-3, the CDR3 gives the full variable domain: DTGVSQNPRHKITKRGQNVTFRCDPISEHNRLYWYRQTLGQGPEFLTYFQNEAQLEKSRLLSDRFSAERPKGSFSTLEIQRTEQGDSAMYLCASNTGTSGDRSGQYFGPGTRLTVL.

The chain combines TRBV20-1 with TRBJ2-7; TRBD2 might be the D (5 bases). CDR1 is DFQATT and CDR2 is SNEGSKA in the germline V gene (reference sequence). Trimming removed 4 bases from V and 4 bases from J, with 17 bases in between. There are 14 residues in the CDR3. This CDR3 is CSAIKPRGSYEQYF. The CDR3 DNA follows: TGCAGTGCTATTAAACCCCGGGGATCTTACGAGCAGTACTTC.

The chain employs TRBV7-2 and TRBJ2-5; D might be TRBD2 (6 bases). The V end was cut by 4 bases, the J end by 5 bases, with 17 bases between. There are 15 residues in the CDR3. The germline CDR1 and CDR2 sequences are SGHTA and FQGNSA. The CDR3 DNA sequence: TGTGCCAGCAGCTCCCAGGGTCCGGGGGTGGAGACCCAGTACTTC. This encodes CASSSQGPGVETQYF.

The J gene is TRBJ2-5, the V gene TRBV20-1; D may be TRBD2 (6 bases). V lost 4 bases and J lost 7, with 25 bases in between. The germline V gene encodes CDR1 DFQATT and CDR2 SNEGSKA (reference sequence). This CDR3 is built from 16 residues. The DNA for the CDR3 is TGCAGTGCTAACGAGGGGAGGAGACCCCAACGAGGGACCCAGTACTTC. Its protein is CSANEGRRPQRGTQYF.

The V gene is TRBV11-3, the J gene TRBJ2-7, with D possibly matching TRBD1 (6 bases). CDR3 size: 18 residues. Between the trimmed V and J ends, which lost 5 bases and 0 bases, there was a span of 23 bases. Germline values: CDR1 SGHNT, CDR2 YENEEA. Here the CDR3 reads CASSPFRIDRILSYEQYF. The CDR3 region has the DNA TGTGCCAGCAGCCCCTTCAGGATCGACAGGATCCTCTCCTACGAGCAGTACTTC.

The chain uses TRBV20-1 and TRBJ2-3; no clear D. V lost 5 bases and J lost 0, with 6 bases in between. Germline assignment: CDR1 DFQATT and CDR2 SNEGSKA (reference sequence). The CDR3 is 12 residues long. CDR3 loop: CSAPVSTDTQYF. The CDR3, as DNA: TGCAGTGCTCCCGTTAGCACAGATACGCAGTATTTT.

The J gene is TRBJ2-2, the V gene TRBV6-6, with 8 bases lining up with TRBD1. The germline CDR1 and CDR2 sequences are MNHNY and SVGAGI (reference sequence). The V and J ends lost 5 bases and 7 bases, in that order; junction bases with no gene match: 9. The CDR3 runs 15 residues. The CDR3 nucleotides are TGTGCCAGCAGTGCCCGGACAGGGCTGGGCGGGGAGCTGTTTTTT. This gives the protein CASSARTGLGGELFF.

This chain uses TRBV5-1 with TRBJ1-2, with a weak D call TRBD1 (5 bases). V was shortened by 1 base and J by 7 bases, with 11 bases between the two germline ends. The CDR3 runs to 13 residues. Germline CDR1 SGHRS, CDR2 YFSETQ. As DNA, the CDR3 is TGCGCCAGCAGCTTGTCGGGGGTCTCTGGCTACACCTTC. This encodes CASSLSGVSGYTF.

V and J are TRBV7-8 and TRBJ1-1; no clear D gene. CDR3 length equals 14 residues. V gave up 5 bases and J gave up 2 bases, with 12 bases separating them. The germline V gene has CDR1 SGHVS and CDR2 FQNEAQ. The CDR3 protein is CASSPRRINTEAFF. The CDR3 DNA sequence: TGTGCCAGCAGCCCCCGCAGGATTAACACTGAAGCTTTCTTT.

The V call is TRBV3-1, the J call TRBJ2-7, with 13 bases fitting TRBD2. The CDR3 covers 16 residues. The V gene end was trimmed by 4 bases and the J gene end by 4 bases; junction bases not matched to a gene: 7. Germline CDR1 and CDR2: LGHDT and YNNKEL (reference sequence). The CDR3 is CASSRSLLAGGYEQYF. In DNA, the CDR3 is TGTGCCAGCAGCCGGTCTTTACTAGCGGGAGGGTACGAGCAGTACTTC.

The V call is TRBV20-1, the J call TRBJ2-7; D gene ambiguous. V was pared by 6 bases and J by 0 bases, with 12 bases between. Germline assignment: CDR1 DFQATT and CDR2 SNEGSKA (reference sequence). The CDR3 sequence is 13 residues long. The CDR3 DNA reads TGCAGTGCCCCCCGGGCCGCCTCCTACGAGCAGTACTTC. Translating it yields CSAPRAASYEQYF.

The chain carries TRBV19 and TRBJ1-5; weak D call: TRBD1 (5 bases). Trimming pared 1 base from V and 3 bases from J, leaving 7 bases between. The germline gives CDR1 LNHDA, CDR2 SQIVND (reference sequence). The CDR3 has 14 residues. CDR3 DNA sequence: TGTGCCAGTAGTATAGGACAGAACAATCAGCCCCAGCATTTT. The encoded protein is CASSIGQNNQPQHF.

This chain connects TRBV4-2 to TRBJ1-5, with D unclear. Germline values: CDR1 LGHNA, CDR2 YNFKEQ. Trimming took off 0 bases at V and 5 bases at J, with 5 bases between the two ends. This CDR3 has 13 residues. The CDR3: CASSQEEHQPQHF. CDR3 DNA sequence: TGTGCCAGCAGCCAAGAGGAGCATCAGCCCCAGCATTTT.

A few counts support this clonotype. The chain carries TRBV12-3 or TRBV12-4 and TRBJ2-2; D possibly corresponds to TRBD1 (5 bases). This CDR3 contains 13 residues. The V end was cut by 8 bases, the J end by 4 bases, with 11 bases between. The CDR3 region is CASSLGVTGELFF. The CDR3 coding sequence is TGTGCCAGCTCTTTAGGGGTCACCGGGGAGCTGTTTTTT.

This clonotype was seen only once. In nucleotides, the CDR3 is TGCAGTGCTAGAGATGGTCTAGCGGGGGGCCAGACCCAGTACTTC. It specifies CSARDGLAGGQTQYF. The rearrangement links TRBV20-1 to TRBJ2-5, with TRBD2 matching 11 bases. J gave up 6 bases and V 0 bases, and 6 bases lay outside the gene matches. The germline V gene encodes CDR1 DFQATT and CDR2 SNEGSKA (reference sequence). The CDR3 has 15 residues.

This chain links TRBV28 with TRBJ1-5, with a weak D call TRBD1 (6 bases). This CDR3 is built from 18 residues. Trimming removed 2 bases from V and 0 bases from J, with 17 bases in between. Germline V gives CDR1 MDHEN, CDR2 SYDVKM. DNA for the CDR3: TGTGCCAGCAGTTTACCCATTTGGACAGACTATAGCAATCAGCCCCAGCATTTT. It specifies CASSLPIWTDYSNQPQHF.

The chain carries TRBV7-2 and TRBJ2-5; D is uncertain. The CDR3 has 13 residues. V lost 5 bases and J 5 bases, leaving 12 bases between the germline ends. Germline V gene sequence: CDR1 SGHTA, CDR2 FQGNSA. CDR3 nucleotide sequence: TGTGCCAGCAGCCTAGAAGGGTTGGAGACCCAGTACTTC. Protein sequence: CASSLEGLETQYF. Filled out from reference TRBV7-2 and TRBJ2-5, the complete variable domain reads GAGVSQSPSNKVTEKGKDVELRCDPISGHTALYWYRQSLGQGLEFLIYFQGNSAPDKSGLPSDRFSAERTGGSVSTLTIQRTQQEDSAVYLCASSLEGLETQYFGPGTRLLVL.

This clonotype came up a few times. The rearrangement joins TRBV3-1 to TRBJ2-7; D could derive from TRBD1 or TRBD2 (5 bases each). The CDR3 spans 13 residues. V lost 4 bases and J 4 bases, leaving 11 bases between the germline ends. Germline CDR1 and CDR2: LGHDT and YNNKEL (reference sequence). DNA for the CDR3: TGTGCCAGCAGCCGAGAGGGGCGTTACGAGCAGTACTTC. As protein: CASSREGRYEQYF.

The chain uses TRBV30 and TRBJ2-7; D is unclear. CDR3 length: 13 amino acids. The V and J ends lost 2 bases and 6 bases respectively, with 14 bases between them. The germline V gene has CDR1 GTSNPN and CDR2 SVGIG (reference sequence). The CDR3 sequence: CAWSPSGSGEQYF. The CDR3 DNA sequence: TGTGCCTGGAGTCCTAGTGGTTCAGGCGAGCAGTACTTC.

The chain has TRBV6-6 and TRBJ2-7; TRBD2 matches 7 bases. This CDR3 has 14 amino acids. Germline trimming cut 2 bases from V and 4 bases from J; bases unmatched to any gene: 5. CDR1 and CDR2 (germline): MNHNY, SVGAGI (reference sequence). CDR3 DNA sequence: TGTGCCAGCAGTTACCCACGGGGGGTGTACGAGCAGTACTTC. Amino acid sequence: CASSYPRGVYEQYF.

CDR3 DNA: TGTGCCAGCAGAGTCCCGACGGGTTATAGCGGCTACACCTTC. Its protein is CASRVPTGYSGYTF. The rearrangement joins TRBV28 to TRBJ1-2; D is unresolved. The germline V gene encodes CDR1 MDHEN and CDR2 SYDVKM. The CDR3 contains 14 residues. Trimming cost V 6 bases and J 8 bases, with 19 bases left between them.

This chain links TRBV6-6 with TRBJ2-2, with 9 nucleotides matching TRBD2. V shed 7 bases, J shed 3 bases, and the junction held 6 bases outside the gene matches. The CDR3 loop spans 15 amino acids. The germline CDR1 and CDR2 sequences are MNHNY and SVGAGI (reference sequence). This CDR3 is CASKTSGPDTGELFF. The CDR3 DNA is TGTGCCAGCAAAACTAGCGGGCCTGACACCGGGGAGCTGTTTTTT.

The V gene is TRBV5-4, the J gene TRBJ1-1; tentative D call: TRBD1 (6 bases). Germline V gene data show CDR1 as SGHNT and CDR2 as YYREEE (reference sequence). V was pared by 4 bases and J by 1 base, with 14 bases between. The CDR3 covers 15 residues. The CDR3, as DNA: TGTGCCAGCAGCCAGGCACAGGGAGGGAACACTGAAGCTTTCTTT. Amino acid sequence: CASSQAQGGNTEAFF.

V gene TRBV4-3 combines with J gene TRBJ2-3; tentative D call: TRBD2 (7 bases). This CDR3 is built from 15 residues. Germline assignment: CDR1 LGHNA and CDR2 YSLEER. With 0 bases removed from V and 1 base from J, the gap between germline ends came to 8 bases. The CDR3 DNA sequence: TGCGCCAGCAGCCAAGAAGGGGGGGGCACAGATACGCAGTATTTT. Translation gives CASSQEGGGTDTQYF.

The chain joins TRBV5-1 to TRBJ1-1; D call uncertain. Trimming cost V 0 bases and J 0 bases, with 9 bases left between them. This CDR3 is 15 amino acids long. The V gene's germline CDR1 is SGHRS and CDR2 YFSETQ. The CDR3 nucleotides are TGCGCCAGCAGCTTGGACGGCCATCTGAACACTGAAGCTTTCTTT. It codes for CASSLDGHLNTEAFF. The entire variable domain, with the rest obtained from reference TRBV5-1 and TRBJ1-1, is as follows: KAGVTQTPRYLIKTRGQQVTLSCSPISGHRSVSWYQQTPGQGLQFLFEYFSETQRNKGNFPGRFSGRQFSNSRSEMNVSTLELGDSALYLCASSLDGHLNTEAFFGQGTRLTVV.